This TCR beta chain was sequenced during a study of shared clonotypes between healthy human individuals. Sequenced by immunoSEQ multiplex PCR; TCRdb stores in-frame clones only, minus some. The sample lists approximately 480,000 clones; roughly 79% were seen once. Germline V gives CDR1 MGHRA, CDR2 YSYEKL. This CDR3 has 18 residues. V gave up 2 bases and J gave up 2 bases, with 18 bases separating them. This clone was seen many times. Distinct nucleotide sequences in the sample also encode this CDR3. Each of the donors was a healthy adult who was HIV-negative and had not had a recent acute infection or vaccination.

The sequence was collected from a woman in her forties in good health. Some clones in this sample may be carry-over from other donors' samples. V is TRBV4-1 and J is TRBJ1-4, with D maybe TRBD1 (5 bases). Material for sequencing was PBMCs. The CDR3 DNA follows: TGCGCCAGCAGCCAACCCCGTTGGGGGGGTGTTACTAATGAAAAACTGTTTTTT. This translates into CASSQPRWGGVTNEKLFF.